These 18 T cell receptor beta chains share one sample of origin, sequenced in a study of blood T cell repertoires in COVID-19. Only in-frame clones appear in the TCRdb table, and some are missing; sequencing was by immunoSEQ multiplex PCR. The table has 87,000 or so clones, about 90% seen once. The sequenced sample was peripheral blood. Receptors originate from a man younger than 35 with COVID-19, enrolled during active disease.

The J gene is TRBJ1-4, the V gene TRBV6-2 or TRBV6-3; 8 positions agree with TRBD1. The germline CDR1 and CDR2 sequences are MNHEY and SVGEGT. The junction had 12 bases not matched to a gene; V was cut back by 2 bases and J by 10 bases. The CDR3 has 16 amino acids. The CDR3 sequence: CASSYGPEQGVGKLFF. As DNA, the CDR3 is TGTGCCAGCAGTTACGGCCCCGAACAGGGGGTTGGAAAACTGTTTTTT.

The gene calls are TRBV7-2 and TRBJ2-1, with D maybe TRBD1 (6 bases). The V end was cut by 5 bases, the J end by 2 bases, with 10 bases between. There are 14 residues in the CDR3. CDR1 and CDR2 (germline): SGHTA, FQGNSA. This CDR3 is CASSARGPYNEQFF. As DNA, the CDR3 is TGTGCCAGCAGCGCCAGGGGACCCTACAATGAGCAGTTCTTC.

This sequence joins TRBV27 and TRBJ2-1; TRBD2 is a possible D gene (6 bases). The CDR3 extends over 16 amino acids. CDR1 is MNHEY, CDR2 SMNVEV, per germline (reference sequence). V lost 6 bases and J 3 bases, leaving 18 bases between the germline ends. Here the CDR3 DNA reads TGTGCCAGCAGGGGTCCTAGCGACCGTGGCTACAATGAGCAGTTCTTC. Translated, it gives CASRGPSDRGYNEQFF.

The chain employs TRBV13 and TRBJ1-6; 7 nucleotides agree with TRBD1. CDR1 is PRHDT and CDR2 is FYEKMQ in the germline V gene (reference sequence). There are 16 residues in the CDR3. V shed 5 bases and J 5 bases; nucleotides not matched to a gene: 9. The CDR3 protein is CASSASGTANNSPLHF. The CDR3 coding sequence is TGTGCCAGCAGCGCGTCCGGGACAGCAAATAATTCACCCCTCCACTTT.

The V gene is TRBV6-5, the J gene TRBJ2-2; possibly TRBD2 for D (5 bases). Germline loops: CDR1 MNHEY, CDR2 SVGAGI. Trimming left V 8 bases short and J 0 bases short, with 10 bases between. The CDR3 has 14 residues. CDR3 loop: CASREHTNTGELFF. The CDR3 DNA follows: TGTGCCAGCCGGGAACACACGAACACCGGGGAGCTGTTTTTT.

The chain has TRBV25-1 and TRBJ1-1; D call uncertain. Per germline, CDR1 MGHDK and CDR2 SYGVNS. The ends were cut back, 5 bases at V and 0 bases at J, with 7 bases in the middle. CDR3 length: 13 residues. The CDR3 loop reads CASSNRLNTEAFF. DNA of the CDR3: TGTGCCAGCAGTAACAGATTGAACACTGAAGCTTTCTTT.

The rearrangement joins TRBV28 to TRBJ2-1, with 9 positions matching TRBD2. The CDR3 has 14 amino acids. The J segment lost 8 bases and the V segment lost 8 bases, leaving 10 bases of the junction unmatched. Germline V gene data show CDR1 as MDHEN and CDR2 as SYDVKM. For the CDR3, the DNA is TGTGCCAGCGGTCGGCGGGAGGGCCCGGATGAGCAGTTCTTC. It codes for CASGRREGPDEQFF.

In its sample, this clone was seen once. This chain connects TRBV20-1 to TRBJ1-1, with 7 bases that match TRBD1. CDR3 length: 10 amino acids. J gave up 10 bases and V 3 bases, and 2 bases lay outside the gene matches. CDR1 and CDR2 (germline): DFQATT, SNEGSKA (reference sequence). CDR3 sequence reads: CSASRDRAFF. The CDR3 DNA reads TGCAGTGCTAGCAGGGACAGAGCTTTCTTT.

This clone was found once. The genes are TRBV5-1 and TRBJ2-5; D may be TRBD2 (5 bases). The CDR3 consists of 16 residues. Germline V gene data show CDR1 as SGHRS and CDR2 as YFSETQ. Deletions cut 7 bases from V and 2 bases from J, with 21 bases between. The CDR3 nucleotides are TGCGCCAGCGGAGATCGGGGTGGTCGGTATCAAGAGACCCAGTACTTC. Its translation: CASGDRGGRYQETQYF.

The sample holds one count of this clone. V and J are TRBV9 and TRBJ1-2, with TRBD1 matching over 8 bases. The CDR3 spans 15 residues. V lost 2 bases, J lost 3 bases, and 6 bases stayed unmatched. The germline V gene has CDR1 SGDLS and CDR2 YYNGEE. The CDR3 sequence: CASSVQAGGDYGYTF. CDR3 DNA sequence: TGTGCCAGCAGCGTGCAGGCAGGGGGCGACTATGGCTACACCTTC.

This rearrangement joins TRBV25-1 to TRBJ1-1, with unresolved D. CDR3 length: 13 amino acids. Per the germline V gene, CDR1 is MGHDK and CDR2 is SYGVNS. The V gene lost 2 bases and the J gene lost 5 bases, with 9 bases spanning the gap. Here the CDR3 reads CASSEGTGTEAFF. The CDR3 DNA reads as TGTGCCAGCAGTGAAGGTACGGGGACTGAAGCTTTCTTT.

The rearrangement uses TRBV5-6 and TRBJ2-5; 7 bases are a match to TRBD1. The V segment lost 2 bases and the J segment 5 bases; nucleotides outside the gene matches: 9. CDR1 is SGHDT and CDR2 is YYEEEE in the germline V gene. The CDR3 runs to 15 residues. CDR3 DNA sequence: TGTGCCAGCAGCTTTCCTACAGGGGATGGGGAGACCCAGTACTTC. It yields the protein CASSFPTGDGETQYF.

CDR3 nucleotide sequence: TGTGCCAGCAGCTCACTTGACAGGGAGGATAACGAGCAGTACTTC. It is translated as CASSSLDREDNEQYF. The genes are TRBV11-2 and TRBJ2-7; possible D gene TRBD1, 7 bases. From germline, CDR1 is SGHAT and CDR2 FQNNGV. The V gene lost 4 bases and the J gene lost 5 bases, with 18 bases spanning the gap. The CDR3 runs to 15 residues. Supplemented by reference TRBV11-2 and TRBJ2-7, the full variable domain reads EAGVAQSPRYKIIEKRQSVAFWCNPISGHATLYWYQQILGQGPKLLIQFQNNGVVDDSQLPKDRFSAERLKGVDSTLKIQPAKLEDSAVYLCASSSLDREDNEQYFGPGTRLTVT.

This chain connects TRBV2 to TRBJ2-3; the D gene is possibly TRBD2 (5 bases). The germline gives CDR1 SNHLY, CDR2 FYNNEI. The CDR3 length is 12 residues. The germline V and J ends were trimmed by 7 bases and 3 bases, with 8 bases remaining between them. The CDR3: CASNRGTDTQYF. The CDR3, as DNA: TGTGCCAGCAACCGCGGGACAGATACGCAGTATTTT.

The chain links TRBV10-2 to TRBJ1-5; TRBD1 is a possible D gene (5 bases). Between the trimmed V and J ends, which lost 2 bases and 5 bases, there was a span of 19 bases. CDR1 and CDR2 (germline): WSHSY, SAAADI. This CDR3 has 17 residues. In DNA form, the CDR3 reads TGCGCCAGCAGTGAGACCCCGGGACTTCGCTCGTATCAGCCCCAGCATTTT. This gives the protein CASSETPGLRSYQPQHF.

The rearrangement joins TRBV14 to TRBJ1-1; 8 positions agree with TRBD1. The germline V gene has CDR1 SGHDN and CDR2 FVKESK. Germline trimming cut 4 bases from V and 3 bases from J; bases unmatched to any gene: 4. The CDR3 runs 14 residues. The DNA for the CDR3 is TGTGCCAGCAGCCGCAGGGGGCCTGACACTGAAGCTTTCTTT. This codes for CASSRRGPDTEAFF.

CDR3 residues: CASSLRLADNEQFF. The CDR3 bases are TGTGCCAGCAGCTTACGACTAGCAGACAATGAGCAGTTCTTC. J is TRBJ2-1 and V is TRBV11-2; 7 nucleotides match TRBD2. The CDR3 is made up of 14 amino acids. Trimming took 2 bases from V and 5 from J; bases not matched to a gene: 3. CDR1 and CDR2 from the germline V gene are SGHAT and FQNNGV.

The rearrangement links TRBV2 to TRBJ2-5; 8 bases agree with TRBD2. Per germline, CDR1 SNHLY and CDR2 FYNNEI. V shed 4 bases, J shed 4 bases, and the junction held 5 bases outside the gene matches. There are 14 residues in the CDR3. CDR3 region: CASSAGLAAETQYF. CDR3 nucleotide sequence: TGTGCCAGCAGTGCAGGACTAGCAGCAGAGACCCAGTACTTC.